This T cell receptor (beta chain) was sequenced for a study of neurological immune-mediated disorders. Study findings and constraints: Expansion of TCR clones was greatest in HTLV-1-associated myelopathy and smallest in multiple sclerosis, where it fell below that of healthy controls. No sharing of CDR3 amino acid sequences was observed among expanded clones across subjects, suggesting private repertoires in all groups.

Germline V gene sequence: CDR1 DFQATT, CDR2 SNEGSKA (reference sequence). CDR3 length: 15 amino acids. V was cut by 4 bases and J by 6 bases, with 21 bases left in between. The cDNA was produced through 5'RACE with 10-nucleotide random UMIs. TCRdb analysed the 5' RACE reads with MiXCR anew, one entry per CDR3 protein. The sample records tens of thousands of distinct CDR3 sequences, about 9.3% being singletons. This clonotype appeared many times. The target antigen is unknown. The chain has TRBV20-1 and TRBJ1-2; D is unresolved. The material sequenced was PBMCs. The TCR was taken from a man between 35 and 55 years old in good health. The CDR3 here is CSANLLSSPRDGYTF. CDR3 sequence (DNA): TGCAGTGCTAACCTACTGTCCAGCCCTAGGGATGGCTACACCTTC.